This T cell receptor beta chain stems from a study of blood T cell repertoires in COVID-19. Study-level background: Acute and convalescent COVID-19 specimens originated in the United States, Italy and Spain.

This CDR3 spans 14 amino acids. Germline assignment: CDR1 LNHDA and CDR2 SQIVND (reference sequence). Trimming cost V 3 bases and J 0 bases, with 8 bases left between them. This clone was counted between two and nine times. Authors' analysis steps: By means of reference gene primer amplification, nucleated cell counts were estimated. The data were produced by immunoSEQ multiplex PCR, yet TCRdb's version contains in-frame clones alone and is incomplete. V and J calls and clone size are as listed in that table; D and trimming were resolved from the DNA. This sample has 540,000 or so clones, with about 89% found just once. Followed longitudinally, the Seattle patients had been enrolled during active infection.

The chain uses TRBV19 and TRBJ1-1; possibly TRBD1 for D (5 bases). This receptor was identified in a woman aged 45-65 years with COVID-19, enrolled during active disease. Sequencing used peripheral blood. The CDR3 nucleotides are TGTGCCAGTAGTATGGAGACAGTGAACACTGAAGCTTTCTTT. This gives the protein CASSMETVNTEAFF.